This TCR beta chain was identified in a study of cytomegalovirus exposure and HLA in healthy donors. 13 Jbeta primers and 60 Vbeta primers were used for the PCR. Produced via immunoSEQ multiplex PCR; TCRdb's table is partial and in-frame only. The data contain approximately 180,000 clones, about four fifths of them seen just once; the ten biggest clones take up roughly 4.5%. Germline assignment: CDR1 LNHDA and CDR2 SQIVND (reference sequence). The CDR3 runs 15 residues. Trimming pared 3 bases from V and 7 bases from J, leaving 13 bases between. The TCR originated in a woman between 18 and 30 years old in good health and CMV-seropositive. The sample taken for sequencing was PBMCs. This chain links TRBV19 with TRBJ1-6, with D uncertain. CDR3 nucleotide sequence: TGTGCCAGTAGTATGAGAGGTTTCGAGAATTCACCCCTCCACTTT. This gives the protein CASSMRGFENSPLHF.